The clone carrying this T cell receptor (beta chain) has a handful of counts. The antigen is not known. With V trimmed by 0 bases and J by 5 bases, 9 bases remained unmatched. Germline V lookup: CDR1 LGHNA, CDR2 YNFKEQ. The CDR3 sequence is 18 residues long. MiXCR, run by TCRdb on the reads, gives a single entry per CDR3 protein. In the table there are some 350,000 distinct CDR3 sequences, roughly a third of which are singletons. The data originate from a study of T cell repertoires in cytomegalovirus infection. For the study at large: Public TCR beta signatures were indicative of both CMV infection and a matching HLA type.

The origin of this receptor is a human donor in good health (CMV status not recorded). Some clones in this sample may be carry-over from other donors' samples. The chain uses TRBV4-2 and TRBJ2-1, with 11 bases identical to TRBD2. This specimen consisted of cultured PBMCs, obtained from culture after CMV antigen stimulation. As DNA, the CDR3 is TGTGCCAGCAGCCAAGAGGGCCGACTAGCGGGATTACACAATGAGCAGTTCTTC. Amino acids: CASSQEGRLAGLHNEQFF.